One sample yielded the 27 T cell receptor beta chains listed below, sequenced in a study of blood T cells in healthy people across ages. It was with a sample-barcoded 5' primer and a J-beta primer mix that a second PCR of roughly 6 to 11 cycles was run. TCRdb reprocessed the 5' RACE reads via MiXCR and lists one record per CDR3 protein. The sample holds around 1,000,000 distinct CDR3 sequences, around two fifths seen once. Sample: blood. These TCRs come from a man aged 18 to 30 in good health.

In its sample, this clonotype was seen a few times. V and J are TRBV12-3 or TRBV12-4 and TRBJ1-4; TRBD1 is a possible D gene (5 bases). Trimming took off 9 bases at V and 8 bases at J, with 13 bases between the two ends. This CDR3 is built from 12 residues. CDR3 protein: CASGGGDEKLFF. The CDR3, as DNA: TGTGCCAGTGGGGGAGGTGACGAAAAACTGTTTTTT.

This clonotype has at least ten counts. The chain recombines TRBV20-1 with TRBJ2-3; D remains unclear. CDR1 is DFQATT, CDR2 SNEGSKA, per germline (reference sequence). The CDR3 totals 11 residues. Between the trimmed V and J ends, which lost 6 bases and 4 bases, there was a span of 8 bases. CDR3 in DNA: TGCAGTGCAACGAAACCAGATACGCAGTATTTT. Encoded protein: CSATKPDTQYF.

The V and J genes are TRBV28 and TRBJ1-1; D call uncertain. The CDR3 has 14 residues. V shed 5 bases and J shed 8 bases, with 18 bases lying between them. In germline, CDR1 is MDHEN, CDR2 SYDVKM. The CDR3 sequence is CASSLKLKSTEAFF. The CDR3 DNA sequence: TGTGCCAGCAGTCTGAAGCTCAAATCAACGGAAGCTTTCTTT.

The V gene is TRBV6-1, the J gene TRBJ1-6, with TRBD1 matching over 8 bases. Germline CDR1 is MNHNS and CDR2 is SASEGT. This CDR3 is 19 amino acids long. V trimming: 8 bases; J trimming: 0 bases; junction bases outside the gene matches: 15. CDR3 DNA: TGTGCCAGCGCAAGGGACAGGTTGCCGAGCAGCTCCTATAATTCACCCCTCCACTTT. It translates to CASARDRLPSSSYNSPLHF.

In this sample, this clonotype turned up a few times. The CDR3 here is CASSQDGTVQPQHF. The CDR3 DNA follows: TGCGCCAGCAGCCAAGATGGGACTGTTCAGCCCCAGCATTTT. The chain recombines TRBV4-1 with TRBJ1-5, with D perhaps matching TRBD1 (5 bases). This CDR3 comprises 14 residues. Germline CDR1 reads MGHRA; CDR2 reads YSYEKL. V was pared by 0 bases and J by 6 bases, with 9 bases between.

The rearrangement links TRBV28 to TRBJ2-1; D possibly corresponds to TRBD2 (5 bases). The tail of the sequence fits TRBJ2-7 better, so the J call may be wrong. CDR3 length equals 16 residues. The germline V gene encodes CDR1 MDHEN and CDR2 SYDVKM. CDR3 sequence reads: CASGSPVDGVYNEQYF. DNA for the CDR3: TGTGCCAGCGGTTCGCCTGTGGACGGGGTCTACAATGAGCAGTACTTC.

V and J are TRBV20-1 and TRBJ2-7; tentatively, D is TRBD2 (5 bases). V lost 4 bases to trimming and J lost 0 bases, with 13 bases between them. CDR3 length: 14 residues. Germline values: CDR1 DFQATT, CDR2 SNEGSKA (reference sequence). CDR3: CSAMSGWSSYEQYF. The CDR3 DNA reads TGCAGTGCTATGTCGGGATGGAGCTCCTACGAGCAGTACTTC.

The chain uses TRBV6-2 or TRBV6-3 and TRBJ1-1; D call uncertain. V was cut by 5 bases and J by 11 bases, with 12 bases left in between. CDR3 length: 11 residues. Germline loops: CDR1 MNHEY, CDR2 SVGEGT. Here the CDR3 reads CASSNAQWAFF. CDR3 nucleotide sequence: TGTGCCAGCAGTAATGCTCAGTGGGCTTTCTTT.

The J gene is TRBJ2-7, the V gene TRBV20-1, with D possibly being TRBD1 (5 bases). The J call is doubtful: the DNA matches TRBJ2-4 better. The CDR3 runs 14 residues. Per the germline V gene, CDR1 is DFQATT and CDR2 is SNEGSKA (reference sequence). As DNA, the CDR3 is TGCAGTGCCATGGAAGGCGCAGGGAAAAACATTCAGTACTTC. Translation gives CSAMEGAGKNIQYF.

This clonotype was detected a few times. The chain is built from TRBV29-1 and TRBJ1-2, with TRBD1 matching 7 bases. Germline loops: CDR1 SQVTM, CDR2 ANQGSEA. The CDR3 covers 13 residues. V shed 5 bases and J 2 bases; nucleotides not matched to a gene: 5. The CDR3 loop is CSVPGTANYGYTF. CDR3 nucleotide sequence: TGCAGCGTTCCCGGGACAGCGAACTATGGCTACACCTTC.

This chain uses TRBV7-8 with TRBJ2-4, with a possible D match to TRBD1 (5 bases). V lost 3 bases to trimming and J lost 13 bases, with 28 bases between them. Germline lookup yields CDR1 SGHVS and CDR2 FQNEAQ. This CDR3 is built from 17 residues. The CDR3 nucleotides are TGTGCCAGCAGCTTTGACCGGAAACAGGCTTCAGGGTATGAGCAGTACTTC. It is translated as CASSFDRKQASGYEQYF.

This clonotype has a handful of counts. In DNA, the CDR3 is TGTGCCAGCAGTCCCACTAGCGGGGCCTACAATGAGCAGTACTTC. Residues: CASSPTSGAYNEQYF. V and J are TRBV12-3 or TRBV12-4 and TRBJ2-1; 10 bases are a match to TRBD2. The DNA matches TRBJ2-7 better at its end, which makes the J call doubtful. The CDR3 length is 15 residues.

This chain joins TRBV9 and TRBJ2-2, with TRBD2 matching over 11 bases. The V and J ends lost 4 bases and 5 bases, in that order; junction bases with no gene match: 4. Germline-derived CDR1 and CDR2 are SGDLS and YYNGEE. This CDR3 region has 15 residues. The CDR3 bases are TGTGCCAGCAGCCTACTAGCGGGGGAGACCGGGGAGCTGTTTTTT. Amino acids: CASSLLAGETGELFF.

This chain links TRBV12-3 or TRBV12-4 with TRBJ2-3, with 7 bases aligning to TRBD1. This CDR3 region has 15 residues. Trimming took 4 bases from V and 2 from J; bases not matched to a gene: 6. CDR3 coding DNA: TGTGCCAGCAGTTCCGGGACAGCCTTCACAGATACGCAGTATTTT. It codes for CASSSGTAFTDTQYF.

As DNA, the CDR3 is TGCGCCAGCAGCCAAGGGGTTTATTCTGAAGCTTTCTTT. This sequence encodes CASSQGVYSEAFF. J is TRBJ1-1 and V is TRBV4-1; D gene uncertain. The germline CDR1 and CDR2 sequences are MGHRA and YSYEKL. The CDR3 loop spans 13 amino acids. V lost 1 base and J 6 bases, leaving 9 bases between the germline ends.

V is TRBV7-9 and J is TRBJ1-4; D is unresolved. The CDR3 length is 15 residues. Germline V CDR1 and CDR2: SEHNR, FQNEAQ (reference sequence). Trimming stripped 8 bases from V and 0 bases from J, with 13 bases between. The chain's CDR3 is CASGLDGATNEKLFF. Written as DNA, the CDR3 is TGTGCCAGCGGACTGGACGGAGCAACTAATGAAAAACTGTTTTTT.

The genes are TRBV7-2 and TRBJ2-5; D gene ambiguous. V was shortened by 7 bases and J by 11 bases, with 17 bases between the two germline ends. The CDR3 is made up of 12 amino acids. Germline lookup yields CDR1 SGHTA and CDR2 FQGNSA. The CDR3 is CASTIGSSEQYF. The CDR3 region has the DNA TGTGCCAGCACCATAGGCTCTTCTGAGCAGTACTTC.

This clonotype turned up a few times. V gene TRBV20-1 combines with J gene TRBJ1-1; D uncertain. CDR3 length: 12 amino acids. Trimming pared 0 bases from V and 10 bases from J, leaving 12 bases between. The germline V gene encodes CDR1 DFQATT and CDR2 SNEGSKA (reference sequence). CDR3 DNA sequence: TGCAGTGCTAGAGATCCGGCAGGAGTAGCTTTCTTT. This sequence encodes CSARDPAGVAFF.

This rearrangement joins TRBV6-2 or TRBV6-3 to TRBJ2-5, with 13 bases lining up with TRBD2. Trimming cost V 6 bases and J 4 bases; bases outside gene matches: 11. Germline CDR1 and CDR2: MNHEY and SVGEGT. This CDR3 spans 17 amino acids. The CDR3: CASSFGLAGVARETQYF. CDR3 DNA sequence: TGTGCCAGCAGCTTCGGACTAGCGGGAGTCGCCAGAGAGACCCAGTACTTC.

This chain links TRBV7-2 with TRBJ2-3; 7 bases fit TRBD1. The germline CDR1 and CDR2 sequences are SGHTA and FQGNSA. V lost 5 bases, J lost 1 base, and 6 bases stayed unmatched. This CDR3 is 15 amino acids long. The CDR3: CASSQQGTGTDTQYF. CDR3 in DNA: TGTGCCAGCAGCCAACAGGGGACCGGCACAGATACGCAGTATTTT.

The CDR3 reads CASSVGAGPNTGELFF. CDR3 DNA sequence: TGTGCCAGCAGCGTAGGGGCAGGCCCAAACACCGGGGAGCTGTTTTTT. This chain uses TRBV9 with TRBJ2-2; D is undetermined. The CDR3 length is 16 residues. Trimming removed 0 bases from V and 2 bases from J, with 11 bases in between. Germline V gene data show CDR1 as SGDLS and CDR2 as YYNGEE.

The chain has TRBV3-1 and TRBJ1-1, with 7 nucleotides matching TRBD1. V shed 7 bases and J 3 bases; nucleotides not matched to a gene: 5. CDR1 and CDR2 from the germline V gene are LGHDT and YNNKEL (reference sequence). The CDR3 extends over 13 amino acids. Here the CDR3 DNA reads TGTGCCAGCAACACAGGGGAAGACACTGAAGCTTTCTTT. This gives the protein CASNTGEDTEAFF.

The J gene is TRBJ1-1, the V gene TRBV5-5; 9 bases line up with TRBD1. V trimming: 2 bases; J trimming: 5 bases; junction bases outside the gene matches: 10. The CDR3 length is 16 residues. CDR1 and CDR2 from the germline V gene are SGHKS and YYEKEE (reference sequence). The CDR3 bases are TGTGCCAGCAGCTTAATCTACAGGGGGCAACGAACTGAAGCTTTCTTT. Amino acids: CASSLIYRGQRTEAFF. The full variable domain, completed using reference TRBV5-5 and TRBJ1-1, is DAGVTQSPTHLIKTRGQQVTLRCSPISGHKSVSWYQQVLGQGPQFIFQYYEKEERGRGNFPDRFSARQFPNYSSELNVNALLLGDSALYLCASSLIYRGQRTEAFFGQGTRLTVV.

V gene TRBV21-1 combines with J gene TRBJ1-2; the D segment call TRBD1 is taken from the table without a DNA check. TRBV21-1 is assigned pseudogene status. The CDR3 length is 9 residues. The CDR3 protein is CLGGPGYTF. As DNA, the CDR3 is TGTTTGGGGGGACCTGGCTACACCTTC.

This clonotype was observed a handful of times. The rearrangement joins TRBV5-1 to TRBJ1-2, with D maybe TRBD1 (5 bases). Germline V gene data show CDR1 as SGHRS and CDR2 as YFSETQ. This CDR3 has 14 residues. V lost 1 base and J 2 bases, leaving 9 bases between the germline ends. CDR3 region: CASSLSTDNYGYTF. The CDR3 nucleotides read TGCGCCAGCAGCTTGTCGACAGACAACTATGGCTACACCTTC.

This clonotype was observed a handful of times. The chain is built from TRBV19 and TRBJ2-1; 12 bases are a match to TRBD2. The CDR3 sequence is 15 residues long. Looked up from germline, CDR1 is LNHDA and CDR2 is SQIVND (reference sequence). V was pared by 6 bases and J by 2 bases, with 2 bases of the junction left unmatched. The CDR3 reads CASRLAGGAYNEQFF. The CDR3 DNA follows: TGTGCCAGTAGGCTAGCGGGGGGGGCCTACAATGAGCAGTTCTTC.

This rearrangement joins TRBV7-3 to TRBJ1-1, with 8 bases fitting TRBD1. The CDR3 spans 15 residues. CDR1 is SGHTA, CDR2 FQGTGA, per germline. J lost 2 bases, V lost 2 bases, and 4 bases had no gene match. Written as DNA, the CDR3 is TGTGCCAGCAGCTTATTTGACAGGGGCAACACTGAAGCTTTCTTT. Protein sequence: CASSLFDRGNTEAFF.